This TCR beta chain is drawn from a study of T cell repertoires in cytomegalovirus infection. Study information: In the study, CMV epitopes included recently identified HLA-C-restricted and well-studied HLA-B-restricted ones. Notes on the study in general: Frequencies of public TCR beta families were cumulated, and this identified carriers of CMV plus the relevant HLA.

J gave up 3 bases and V 5 bases, and 10 bases lay outside the gene matches. The germline gives CDR1 LGHNA, CDR2 YSLEER. This CDR3 comprises 16 residues. This clonotype was counted only a few times. Its target is not known. TCRdb independently ran MiXCR on the reads; one entry per CDR3 protein. The data contain a few hundred thousand distinct CDR3 sequences, more than 40% of them seen just once; the ten biggest clones take up about 39%. The receptor comes from a human donor in good health (CMV status not recorded). Some clones in this sample may be carry-over from other donors' samples. This sample comprised cultured PBMCs, obtained from culture after CMV antigen stimulation. This sequence joins TRBV4-3 and TRBJ2-3; TRBD2 agrees at 8 bases. The CDR3 spells CASSEDPAGATDTQYF. CDR3 DNA: TGCGCCAGCAGCGAGGACCCAGCGGGAGCGACAGATACGCAGTATTTT.